Below are 8 T cell receptor beta chains sequenced from a single sample in a study of blood T cell repertoires in COVID-19. Generated by immunoSEQ multiplex PCR, the TCRdb table keeps only in-frame clones and is missing some. In the table there are hundreds of thousands of clones, approximately 86% of which are singletons. The sequenced sample was peripheral blood. The receptors derive from a woman in her seventies with COVID-19, enrolled during active disease.

The chain uses TRBV11-1 and TRBJ1-1; D is possibly TRBD1 (6 bases). This CDR3 is built from 14 residues. V was trimmed by 4 bases and J by 9 bases, leaving 18 bases between them. CDR1 SGHAT and CDR2 FQDESV come from the germline V gene (reference sequence). CDR3 sequence: CASSSPRGIPQAFF. DNA of the CDR3: TGTGCCAGCAGCTCCCCAAGGGGGATCCCCCAAGCTTTCTTT.

This clone has a single count. The gene calls are TRBV9 and TRBJ2-7; the match to TRBD1 covers 10 bases. CDR1 and CDR2 (germline): SGDLS, YYNGEE. CDR3 size: 15 residues. The V segment lost 4 bases and the J segment 6 bases; nucleotides outside the gene matches: 10. The CDR3 loop is CASSSRGDRGAEQYF. Written as DNA, the CDR3 is TGTGCCAGCAGCTCCCGAGGGGACAGGGGTGCCGAGCAGTACTTC.

V usage is TRBV3-1 (or the pseudogene TRBV3-2) and J usage is TRBJ1-3; TRBD1 aligns across 8 bases. The CDR3 covers 15 residues. The V segment lost 4 bases and the J segment 4 bases; nucleotides outside the gene matches: 6. CDR1 and CDR2 (germline): LGHDT, YNNKEL (reference sequence). The CDR3 protein is CASSLGQGYGNTIYF. The CDR3 nucleotides read TGTGCCAGCAGCCTAGGACAGGGTTACGGAAACACCATATATTTT.

The chain employs TRBV18 and TRBJ2-3, with 15 bases lining up with TRBD2. Trimming at V came to 0 bases and at J to 2 bases, leaving 6 bases not matched to a gene. The germline CDR1 and CDR2 sequences are KGHSH and LQKENI. CDR3 length equals 19 residues. The CDR3 reads CASSPPLGLAGGSTDTQYF. CDR3 DNA sequence: TGTGCCAGCTCACCACCCCTGGGACTAGCGGGGGGCTCCACAGATACGCAGTATTTT.

This clone was counted only a few times. The rearrangement uses TRBV7-2 and TRBJ1-3; tentative D call: TRBD1 (6 bases). The CDR3 runs to 14 residues. Germline lookup yields CDR1 SGHTA and CDR2 FQGNSA. The V end was cut by 5 bases, the J end by 2 bases, with 10 bases between. The CDR3 reads CASSPGGPGNTIYF. In DNA, the CDR3 is TGTGCCAGCAGCCCCGGGGGGCCTGGAAACACCATATATTTT.

The count of this clone is one. The V and J genes are TRBV14 and TRBJ2-3, with 9 bases matching TRBD2. The CDR3 runs 16 residues. V trimming: 4 bases; J trimming: 1 base; junction bases outside the gene matches: 6. CDR1 is SGHDN, CDR2 FVKESK, per germline. The CDR3 DNA follows: TGTGCCAGCAGCCCTCGCCCTAGCGGGGGCACAGATACGCAGTATTTT. Its translation: CASSPRPSGGTDTQYF.

This chain joins TRBV9 and TRBJ1-1; 7 positions agree with TRBD1. The CDR3 loop spans 15 amino acids. V was clipped by 3 bases and J by 0 bases; unmatched bases: 5. Germline V lookup: CDR1 SGDLS, CDR2 YYNGEE. This CDR3 reads CASSAWDSMNTEAFF. As DNA, the CDR3 is TGTGCCAGCAGCGCGTGGGACAGCATGAACACTGAAGCTTTCTTT.

This chain uses TRBV27 with TRBJ1-2, with D unresolved. The CDR3 covers 13 residues. Germline CDR1 is MNHEY and CDR2 is SMNVEV (reference sequence). V was clipped by 2 bases and J by 8 bases, with 12 bases between them. CDR3 protein: CASSLNFEFGYTF. The CDR3 region has the DNA TGTGCCAGCAGTTTAAATTTTGAGTTCGGCTACACCTTC.